The TCR beta chain under discussion was sequenced for a study of blood T cell repertoires in COVID-19. Study-level information: Donors in the United States, Italy and Spain gave samples during acute or convalescent COVID-19.

Deletions cut 4 bases from V and 8 bases from J, with 17 bases between. This CDR3 is 14 amino acids long. Germline V gene data show CDR1 as SGHDT and CDR2 as YYEEEE. The method was immunoSEQ multiplex PCR; TCRdb's version includes in-frame clones alone and lacks a portion of them. The sample lists 55,000 to 90,000 clones; around 92% were seen once. The sequenced sample consisted of peripheral blood. V usage is TRBV5-6 and J usage is TRBJ2-3; a possible D gene is TRBD1 (5 bases). The clonotype comes from a human donor with active COVID-19. The donor label of this sample is uncertain. CDR3: CASSRGSRGATQYF. CDR3 coding DNA: TGTGCCAGCAGCAGGGGCTCCCGCGGAGCTACGCAGTATTTT.